This TCR beta chain was identified during a study of cytomegalovirus exposure and HLA in healthy donors. The CDR3 has 14 amino acids. CDR1 and CDR2 (germline): MDHEN, SYDVKM. Trimming cost V 2 bases and J 5 bases; bases outside gene matches: 4. Study-wide points: Most observed TCR sequences were rare, whereas some public TCRs were detected in many donors. Based on reports, TCR beta sequences accurately predicted HLA-A and HLA-B alleles for most subjects.

As to this clone: Its target is not known.

Primers: 60 Vbeta forward and 13 Jbeta reverse. Generated by immunoSEQ multiplex PCR, the TCRdb table keeps only in-frame clones and is missing some. The table shows more than 90,000 clones, with 82% occurring only once. The donors comprised healthy bone marrow donors. Nominally healthy donors provided the samples, though records likely missed some immune exposures. Sequencing was done on a sample of PBMCs. The chain has TRBV28 and TRBJ2-7, with 9 bases matching TRBD1. The receptor was derived from a man aged 50 or older in good health and CMV-seronegative. The CDR3 DNA follows: TGTGCCAGCAGTTTAGGGACAGGGTTCCACGAGCAGTACTTC. Protein sequence: CASSLGTGFHEQYF.